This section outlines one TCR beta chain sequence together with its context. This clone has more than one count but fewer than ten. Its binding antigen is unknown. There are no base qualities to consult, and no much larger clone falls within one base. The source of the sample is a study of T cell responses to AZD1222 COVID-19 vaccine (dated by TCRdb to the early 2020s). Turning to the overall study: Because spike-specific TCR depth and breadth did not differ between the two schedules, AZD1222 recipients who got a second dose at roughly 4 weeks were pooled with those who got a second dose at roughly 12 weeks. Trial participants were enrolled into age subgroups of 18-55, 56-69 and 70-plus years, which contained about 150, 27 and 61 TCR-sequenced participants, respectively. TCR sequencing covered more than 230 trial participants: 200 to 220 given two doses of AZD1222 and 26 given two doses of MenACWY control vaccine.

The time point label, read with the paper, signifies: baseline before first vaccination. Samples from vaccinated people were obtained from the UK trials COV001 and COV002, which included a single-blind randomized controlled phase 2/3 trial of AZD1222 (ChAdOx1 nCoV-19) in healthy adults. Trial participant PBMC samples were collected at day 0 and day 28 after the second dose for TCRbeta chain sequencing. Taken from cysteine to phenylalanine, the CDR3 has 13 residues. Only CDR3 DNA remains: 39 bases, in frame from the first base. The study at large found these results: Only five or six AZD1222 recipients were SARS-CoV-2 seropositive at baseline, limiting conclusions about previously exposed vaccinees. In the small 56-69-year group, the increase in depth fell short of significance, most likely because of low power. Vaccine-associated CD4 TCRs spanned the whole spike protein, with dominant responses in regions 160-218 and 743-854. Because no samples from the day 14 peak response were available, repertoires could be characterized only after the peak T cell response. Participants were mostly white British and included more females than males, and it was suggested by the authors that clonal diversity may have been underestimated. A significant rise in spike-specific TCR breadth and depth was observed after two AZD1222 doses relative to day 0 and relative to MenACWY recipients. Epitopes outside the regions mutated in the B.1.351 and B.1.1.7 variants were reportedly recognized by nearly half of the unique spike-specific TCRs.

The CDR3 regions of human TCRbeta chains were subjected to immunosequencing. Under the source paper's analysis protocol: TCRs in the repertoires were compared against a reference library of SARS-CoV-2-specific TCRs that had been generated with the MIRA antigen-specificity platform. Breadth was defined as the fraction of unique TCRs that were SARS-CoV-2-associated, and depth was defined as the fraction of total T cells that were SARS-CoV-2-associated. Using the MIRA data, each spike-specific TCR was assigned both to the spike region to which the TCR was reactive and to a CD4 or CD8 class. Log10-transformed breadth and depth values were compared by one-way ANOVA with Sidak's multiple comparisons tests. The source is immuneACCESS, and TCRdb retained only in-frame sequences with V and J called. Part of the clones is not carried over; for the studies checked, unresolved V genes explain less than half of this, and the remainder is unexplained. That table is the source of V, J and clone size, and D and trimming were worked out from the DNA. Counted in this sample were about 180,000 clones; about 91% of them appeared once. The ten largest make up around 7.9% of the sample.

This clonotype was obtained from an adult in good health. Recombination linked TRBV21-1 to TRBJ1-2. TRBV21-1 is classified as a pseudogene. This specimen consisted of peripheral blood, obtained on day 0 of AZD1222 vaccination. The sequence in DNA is TGTGCCAGCGACGGTGGGGGTTCGGGCGGCTACACCTTC. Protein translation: CASDGGGSGGYTF.